A single T cell receptor beta chain is shown here with its context. Sequencing was performed with immunoSEQ multiplex PCR; in TCRdb, only in-frame clones are kept and a portion is missing. The sample yields more than 50,000 clones, about 82% seen once. These data come from a study of control samples from healthy donors and cancer patients. Germline CDR1 reads MNHNY; CDR2 reads SVGAGI (reference sequence). This CDR3 is 13 amino acids long. With 5 bases clipped from V and 8 bases from J, the junction kept 4 bases outside the gene matches. The sample consisted of blood. This chain uses TRBV6-6 with TRBJ1-2; 11 bases line up with TRBD1. This sequence was found in a man between 35 and 55 years old in good health. CDR3 DNA sequence: TGTGCCAGCAGTGGACAGGGGGCTGGAGGCTACACCTTC. Translated: CASSGQGAGGYTF.